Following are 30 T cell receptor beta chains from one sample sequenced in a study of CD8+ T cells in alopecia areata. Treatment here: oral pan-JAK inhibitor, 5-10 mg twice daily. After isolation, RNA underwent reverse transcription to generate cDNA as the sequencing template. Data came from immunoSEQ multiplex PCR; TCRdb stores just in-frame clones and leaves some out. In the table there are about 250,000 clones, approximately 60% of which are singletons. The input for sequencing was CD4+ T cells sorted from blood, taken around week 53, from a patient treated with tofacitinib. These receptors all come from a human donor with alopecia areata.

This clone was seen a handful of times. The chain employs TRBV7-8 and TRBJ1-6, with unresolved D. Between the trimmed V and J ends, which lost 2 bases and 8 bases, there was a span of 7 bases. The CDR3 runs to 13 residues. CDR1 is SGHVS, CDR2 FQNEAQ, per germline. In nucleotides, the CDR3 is TGTGCCAGCAGCTTATCCCTGGATTCACCCCTCCACTTT. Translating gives CASSLSLDSPLHF.

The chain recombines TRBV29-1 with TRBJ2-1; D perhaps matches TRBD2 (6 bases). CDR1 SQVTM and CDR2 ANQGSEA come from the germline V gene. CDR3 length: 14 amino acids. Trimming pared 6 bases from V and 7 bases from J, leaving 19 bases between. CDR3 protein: CSVRGTEGANEQFF. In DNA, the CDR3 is TGCAGCGTCCGCGGGACCGAGGGAGCGAATGAGCAGTTCTTC.

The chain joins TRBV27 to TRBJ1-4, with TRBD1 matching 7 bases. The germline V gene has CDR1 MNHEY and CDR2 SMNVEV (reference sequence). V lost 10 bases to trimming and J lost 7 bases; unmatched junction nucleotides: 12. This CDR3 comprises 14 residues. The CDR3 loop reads CATTRTGESEKLFF. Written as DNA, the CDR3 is TGTGCCACCACCCGGACAGGAGAAAGTGAAAAACTGTTTTTT.

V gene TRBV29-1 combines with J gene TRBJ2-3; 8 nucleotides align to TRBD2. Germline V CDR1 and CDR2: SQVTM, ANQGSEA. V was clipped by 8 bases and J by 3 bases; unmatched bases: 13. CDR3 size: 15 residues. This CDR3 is CSTRGSGGPTDTQYF. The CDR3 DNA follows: TGCAGCACCCGCGGTTCGGGGGGGCCGACAGATACGCAGTATTTT.

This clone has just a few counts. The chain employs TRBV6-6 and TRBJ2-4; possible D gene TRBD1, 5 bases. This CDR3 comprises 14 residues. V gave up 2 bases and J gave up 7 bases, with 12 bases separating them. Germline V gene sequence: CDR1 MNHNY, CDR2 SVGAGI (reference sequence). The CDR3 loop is CASSYGHDANIQYF. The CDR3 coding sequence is TGTGCCAGCAGTTACGGACACGACGCGAACATTCAGTACTTC.

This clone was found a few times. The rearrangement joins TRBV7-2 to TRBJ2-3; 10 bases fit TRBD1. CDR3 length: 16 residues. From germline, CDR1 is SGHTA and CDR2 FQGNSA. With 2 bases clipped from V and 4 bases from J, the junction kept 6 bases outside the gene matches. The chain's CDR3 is CASSLTGQGGADTQYF. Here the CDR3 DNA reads TGTGCCAGCAGCTTAACCGGACAGGGGGGCGCAGATACGCAGTATTTT.

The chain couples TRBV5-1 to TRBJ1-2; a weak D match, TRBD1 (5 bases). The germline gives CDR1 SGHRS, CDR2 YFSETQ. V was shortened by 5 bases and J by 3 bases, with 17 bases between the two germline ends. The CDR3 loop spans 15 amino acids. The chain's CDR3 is CASRRDPSEDYGYTF. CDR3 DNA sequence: TGCGCCAGCAGACGGGACCCTTCAGAGGACTATGGCTACACCTTC.

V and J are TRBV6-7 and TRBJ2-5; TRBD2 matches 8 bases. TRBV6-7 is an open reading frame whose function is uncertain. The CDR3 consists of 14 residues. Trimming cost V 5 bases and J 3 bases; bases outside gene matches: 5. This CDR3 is CASSPGRGKETQYF. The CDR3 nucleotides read TGTGCCAGCAGTCCCGGGAGGGGTAAAGAGACCCAGTACTTC.

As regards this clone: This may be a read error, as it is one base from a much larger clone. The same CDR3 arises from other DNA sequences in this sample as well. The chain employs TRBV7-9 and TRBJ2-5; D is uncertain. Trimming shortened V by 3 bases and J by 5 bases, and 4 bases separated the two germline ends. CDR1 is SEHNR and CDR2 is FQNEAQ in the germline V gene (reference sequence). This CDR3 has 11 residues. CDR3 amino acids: CASSLSETQYF. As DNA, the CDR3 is TGTGCCAGCAGCTTGAGTGAGACCCAGTACTTC.

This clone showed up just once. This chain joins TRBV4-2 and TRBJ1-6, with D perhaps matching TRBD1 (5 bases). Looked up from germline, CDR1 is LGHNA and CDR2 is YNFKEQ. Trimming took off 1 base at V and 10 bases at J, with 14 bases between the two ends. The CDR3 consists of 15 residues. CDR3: CASSQVEGMESPLHF. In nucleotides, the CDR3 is TGTGCCAGCAGCCAAGTGGAGGGGATGGAGTCACCCCTCCACTTT.

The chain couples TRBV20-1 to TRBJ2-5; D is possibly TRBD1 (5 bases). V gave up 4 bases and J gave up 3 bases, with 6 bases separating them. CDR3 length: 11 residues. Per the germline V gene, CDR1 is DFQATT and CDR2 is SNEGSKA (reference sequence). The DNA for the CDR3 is TGCAGTGCTAAACAGGAAGAGACCCAGTACTTC. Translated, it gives CSAKQEETQYF.

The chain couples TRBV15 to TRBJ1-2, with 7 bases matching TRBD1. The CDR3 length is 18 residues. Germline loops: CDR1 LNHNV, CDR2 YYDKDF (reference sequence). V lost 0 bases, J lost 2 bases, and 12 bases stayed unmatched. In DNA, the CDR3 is TGTGCCACCAGCAGAGATCCCACAGGGGTGTTTTTAAACTATGGCTACACCTTC. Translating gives CATSRDPTGVFLNYGYTF.

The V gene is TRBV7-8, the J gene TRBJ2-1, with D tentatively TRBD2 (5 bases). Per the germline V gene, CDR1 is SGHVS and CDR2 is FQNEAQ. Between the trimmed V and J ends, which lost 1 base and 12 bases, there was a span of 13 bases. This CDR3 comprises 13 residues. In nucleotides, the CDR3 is TGTGCCAGCAGCTTAGGTGCGGGCCTAGGGCAGTTCTTC. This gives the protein CASSLGAGLGQFF.

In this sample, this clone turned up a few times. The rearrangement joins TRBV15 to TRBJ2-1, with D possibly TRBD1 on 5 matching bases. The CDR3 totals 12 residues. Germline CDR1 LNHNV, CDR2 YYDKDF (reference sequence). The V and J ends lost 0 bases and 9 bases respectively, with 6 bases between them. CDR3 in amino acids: CATSRDDSEQFF. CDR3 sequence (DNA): TGTGCCACCAGCAGAGATGACAGTGAGCAGTTCTTC.

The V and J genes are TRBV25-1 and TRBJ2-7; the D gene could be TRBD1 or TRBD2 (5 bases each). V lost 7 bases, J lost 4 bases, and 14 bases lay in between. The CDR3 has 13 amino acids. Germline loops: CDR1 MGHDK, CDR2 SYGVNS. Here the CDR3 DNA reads TGTGCCAGCAAACGGGACCCCGATTACGAGCAGTACTTC. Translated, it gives CASKRDPDYEQYF.

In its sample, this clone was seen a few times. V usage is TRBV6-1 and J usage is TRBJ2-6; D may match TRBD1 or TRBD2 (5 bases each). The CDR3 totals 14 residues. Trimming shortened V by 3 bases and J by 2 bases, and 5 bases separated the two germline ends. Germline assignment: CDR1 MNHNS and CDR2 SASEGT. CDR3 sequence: CASSEGAGANVLTF. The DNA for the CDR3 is TGTGCCAGCAGTGAGGGGGCTGGGGCCAACGTCCTGACTTTC.

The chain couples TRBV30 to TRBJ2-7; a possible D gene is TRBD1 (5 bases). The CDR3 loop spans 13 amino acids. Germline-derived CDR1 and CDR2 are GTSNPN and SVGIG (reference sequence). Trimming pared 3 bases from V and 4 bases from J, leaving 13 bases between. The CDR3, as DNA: TGTGCCTGGAGGGACGGAAAGGGGTACGAGCAGTACTTC. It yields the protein CAWRDGKGYEQYF.

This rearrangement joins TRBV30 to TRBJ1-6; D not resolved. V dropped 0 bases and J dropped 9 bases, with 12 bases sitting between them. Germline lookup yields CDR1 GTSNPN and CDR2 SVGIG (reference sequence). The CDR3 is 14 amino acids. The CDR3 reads CAWSVPTRGSPLHF. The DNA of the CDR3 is TGTGCCTGGAGTGTACCCACCCGGGGTTCACCCCTCCACTTT.

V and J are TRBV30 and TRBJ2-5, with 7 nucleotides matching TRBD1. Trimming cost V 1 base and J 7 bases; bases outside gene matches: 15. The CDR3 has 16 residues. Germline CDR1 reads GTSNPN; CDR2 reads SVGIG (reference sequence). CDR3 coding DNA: TGTGCCTGGAGTGGCGTCTTGGCAGGGGGATCGGGGACCCAGTACTTC. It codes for CAWSGVLAGGSGTQYF.

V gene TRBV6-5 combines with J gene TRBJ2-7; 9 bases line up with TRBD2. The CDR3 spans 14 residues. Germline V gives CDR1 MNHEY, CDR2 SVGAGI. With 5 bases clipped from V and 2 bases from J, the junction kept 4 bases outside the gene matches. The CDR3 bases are TGTGCCAGCAGTGTGACTAGCGGACCCTACGAGCAGTACTTC. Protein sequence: CASSVTSGPYEQYF.

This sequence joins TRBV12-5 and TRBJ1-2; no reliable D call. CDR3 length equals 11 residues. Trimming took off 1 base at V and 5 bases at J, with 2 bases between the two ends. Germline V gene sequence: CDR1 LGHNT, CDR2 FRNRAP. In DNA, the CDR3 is TGTGCTAGTGGTTTGGGGTATGGCTACACCTTC. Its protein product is CASGLGYGYTF.

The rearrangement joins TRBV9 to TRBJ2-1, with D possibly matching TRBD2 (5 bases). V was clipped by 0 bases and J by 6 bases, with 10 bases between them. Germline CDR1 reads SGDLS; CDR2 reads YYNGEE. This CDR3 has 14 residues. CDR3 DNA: TGTGCCAGCAGCGTAGGAGCGGCGGGCAATGAGCAGTTCTTC. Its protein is CASSVGAAGNEQFF.

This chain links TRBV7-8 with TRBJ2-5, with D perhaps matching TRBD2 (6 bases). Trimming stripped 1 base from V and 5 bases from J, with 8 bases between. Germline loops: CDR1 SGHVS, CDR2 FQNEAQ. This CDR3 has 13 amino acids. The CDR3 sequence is CASSLGGVETQYF. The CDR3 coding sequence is TGTGCCAGCAGCTTAGGCGGGGTGGAGACCCAGTACTTC.

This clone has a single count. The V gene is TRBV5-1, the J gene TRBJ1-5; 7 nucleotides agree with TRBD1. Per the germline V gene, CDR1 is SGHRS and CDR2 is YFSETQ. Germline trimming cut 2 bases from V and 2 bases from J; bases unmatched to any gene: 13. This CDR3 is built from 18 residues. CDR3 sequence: CASSLPNRDSLGNQPQHF. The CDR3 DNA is TGCGCCAGCAGCTTACCAAACCGGGACAGCCTGGGCAATCAGCCCCAGCATTTT.

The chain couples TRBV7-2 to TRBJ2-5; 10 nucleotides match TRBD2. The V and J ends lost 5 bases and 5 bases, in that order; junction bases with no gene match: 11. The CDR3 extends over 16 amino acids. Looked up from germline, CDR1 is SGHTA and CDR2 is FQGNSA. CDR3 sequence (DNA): TGTGCCAGCAGCCGGGGGCGACTAGCGGGTCCGGAGACCCAGTACTTC. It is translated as CASSRGRLAGPETQYF.

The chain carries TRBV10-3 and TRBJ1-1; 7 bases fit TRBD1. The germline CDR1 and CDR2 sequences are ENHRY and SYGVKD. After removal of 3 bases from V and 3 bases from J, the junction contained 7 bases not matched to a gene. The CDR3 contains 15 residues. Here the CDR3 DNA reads TGTGCCATCAGTGAAGGCAGGGGGAAGGACACTGAAGCTTTCTTT. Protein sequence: CAISEGRGKDTEAFF.

For the CDR3, the DNA is TGTGCCAGCAGCGAGACGACAGGGAATCAGCCCCAGCATTTT. The encoded protein is CASSETTGNQPQHF. The chain combines TRBV9 with TRBJ1-5; TRBD1 matches 7 bases. V dropped 3 bases and J dropped 4; count of bases not matched to a gene: 4. Germline V gene data show CDR1 as SGDLS and CDR2 as YYNGEE. The CDR3 consists of 14 residues.

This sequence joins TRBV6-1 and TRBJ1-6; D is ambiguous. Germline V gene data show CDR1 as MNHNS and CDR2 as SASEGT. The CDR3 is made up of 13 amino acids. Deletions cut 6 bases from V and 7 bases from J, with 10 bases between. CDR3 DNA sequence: TGTGCCAGCAGGAAGGACCGAAATTCACCCCTCCACTTT. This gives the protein CASRKDRNSPLHF.

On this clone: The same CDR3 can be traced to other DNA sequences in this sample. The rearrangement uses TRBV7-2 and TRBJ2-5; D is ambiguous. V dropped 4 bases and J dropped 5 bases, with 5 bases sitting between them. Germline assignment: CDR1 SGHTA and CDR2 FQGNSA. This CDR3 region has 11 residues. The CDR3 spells CASSSLETQYF. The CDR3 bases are TGTGCCAGCAGCTCGTTGGAGACCCAGTACTTC.

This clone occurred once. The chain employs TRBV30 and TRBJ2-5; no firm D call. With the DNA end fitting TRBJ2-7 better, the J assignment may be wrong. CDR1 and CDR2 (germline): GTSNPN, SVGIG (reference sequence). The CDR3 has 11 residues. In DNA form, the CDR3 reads TGTGCCTGGAGTGTATCCTACGAGCAGTACTTC. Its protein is CAWSVSYEQYF.